The 6 T cell receptor beta chains in this list originate from one sample, sequenced in a study of blood T cell repertoires in COVID-19 (TCRdb year 2020). Library prep was done by the immunoSEQ multiplex PCR assay. This is the immuneACCESS table as TCRdb keeps it, with only in-frame sequences that have V and J called. A part of the clones is gone; compared with another copy, unresolved V genes explain less than half, and the rest is unexplained. Recorded for this sample are some 290,000 clones; roughly 87% of them occurred a single time. The ten largest account for about 2.2% of the sample. Material for sequencing was peripheral blood. The receptors were gathered from a woman aged 50 to 65 who had recovered from COVID-19.

V and J are TRBV30 and TRBJ1-3; no firm D call. Germline V CDR1 and CDR2: GTSNPN, SVGIG (reference sequence). The CDR3 spans 14 residues. V was cut by 3 bases and J by 4 bases, with 13 bases left in between. CDR3: CAWSPLSSGNTIYF. CDR3 DNA sequence: TGTGCCTGGAGCCCCTTGAGTTCCGGAAACACCATATATTTT.

The chain has TRBV9 and TRBJ1-3, with 7 bases that match TRBD1. Germline lookup yields CDR1 SGDLS and CDR2 YYNGEE. Trimming removed 1 base from V and 0 bases from J; junction bases left unmatched: 4. CDR3 size: 16 residues. CDR3 nucleotide sequence: TGTGCCAGCAGCGTATATTGGGACAGCTCTGGAAACACCATATATTTT. Translation gives CASSVYWDSSGNTIYF.

The chain is built from TRBV19 and TRBJ2-5; a weak D match, TRBD1 (5 bases). CDR1 LNHDA and CDR2 SQIVND come from the germline V gene (reference sequence). CDR3 length: 17 amino acids. V was trimmed by 5 bases and J by 7 bases, leaving 26 bases between them. Written as DNA, the CDR3 is TGTGCCAGTAGTCCCGGGCGGACAAGGCCCGGTAGGAGGACCCAGTACTTC. This codes for CASSPGRTRPGRRTQYF.

This clone was seen just once. This chain connects TRBV18 to TRBJ2-1; 10 positions agree with TRBD1. The J segment lost 5 bases and the V segment lost 1 base, leaving 8 bases of the junction unmatched. The CDR3 has 17 amino acids. Germline V gives CDR1 KGHSH, CDR2 LQKENI. The DNA of the CDR3 is TGTGCCAGCTCACCACTTGGGACAGGGGCGGGGGACAATGAGCAGTTCTTC. This codes for CASSPLGTGAGDNEQFF.

The chain joins TRBV28 to TRBJ1-2; no reliable D call. Germline lookup yields CDR1 MDHEN and CDR2 SYDVKM. The V end lost 5 bases, the J end lost 1 base, and 5 bases lay between the germline ends. This CDR3 region has 12 residues. In DNA form, the CDR3 reads TGTGCCAGCAGTCCCAGTAACTATGGCTACACCTTC. It yields the protein CASSPSNYGYTF.

This rearrangement joins TRBV7-9 to TRBJ1-4; D unresolved. CDR3 length equals 15 residues. Trimming stripped 1 base from V and 3 bases from J, with 9 bases between. The V gene's germline CDR1 is SEHNR and CDR2 FQNEAQ (reference sequence). DNA of the CDR3: TGTGCCAGCAGCTTAGATATGGGCCCTAATGAAAAACTGTTTTTT. This translates into CASSLDMGPNEKLFF.